The 19 T cell receptor beta chains below all came from one sample that was sequenced in a study of cytomegalovirus exposure and HLA in healthy donors listed by TCRdb under 2017. To prepare the library, the immunoSEQ multiplex PCR assay was applied. For the multiplex PCR, a mixture combining 60 forward primers for TCR Vbeta segments and 13 reverse primers for TCR Jbeta segments was used. Drawn from immuneACCESS, this table holds only the in-frame rearrangements with V and J called that TCRdb kept. Clones are partly lost; checked studies trace under half to an unresolved V gene and leave the rest unexplained. This sample gives about 93,000 clones in total; 78% of them show up just once. The top ten hold 3.3% of the sample. What was sequenced was PBMCs. The receptors were sampled from a woman aged 40 to 55 in good health and CMV-seronegative.

The gene calls are TRBV5-6 and TRBJ2-1, with D perhaps TRBD2 (5 bases). This CDR3 has 15 residues. V was pared by 0 bases and J by 4 bases, with 11 bases between. The germline gives CDR1 SGHDT, CDR2 YYEEEE. CDR3 bases: TGTGCCAGCAGCTTGGTCAGCGGAGTTTACAATGAGCAGTTCTTC. Its translation is CASSLVSGVYNEQFF.

CDR3 residues: CASSTYRGRYGYTF. The CDR3 nucleotides read TGTGCCAGCAGTACGTACAGGGGACGCTATGGCTACACCTTC. The chain links TRBV28 to TRBJ1-2; the match to TRBD1 covers 7 bases. The CDR3 sequence is 14 residues long. Unmatched junction bases numbered 7, after V lost 5 bases and J lost 4 bases. Germline V lookup: CDR1 MDHEN, CDR2 SYDVKM.

The rearrangement links TRBV4-2 to TRBJ2-5; D is perhaps TRBD2 (6 bases). Germline loops: CDR1 LGHNA, CDR2 YNFKEQ. Deletions cut 4 bases from V and 3 bases from J, with 15 bases between. The CDR3 contains 15 residues. The CDR3 loop is CASSRAIGGEETQYF. The DNA of the CDR3 is TGTGCCAGCAGCCGAGCGATTGGCGGGGAAGAGACCCAGTACTTC.

The chain joins TRBV6-5 to TRBJ2-1; tentatively, D is TRBD2 (5 bases). The length of the CDR3 is 14 residues. Germline values: CDR1 MNHEY, CDR2 SVGAGI. Trimming cost V 7 bases and J 10 bases, with 20 bases left between them. For the CDR3, the DNA is TGTGCCAGCACCATTAACGGGGTCTACCCGGAGCAGTTCTTC. Its translation: CASTINGVYPEQFF.

The J gene is TRBJ1-1, the V gene TRBV7-2; 8 positions agree with TRBD1. V was clipped by 5 bases and J by 2 bases; unmatched bases: 10. CDR3 length equals 16 residues. Germline V gene lookup returns CDR1 SGHTA and CDR2 FQGNSA. For the CDR3, the DNA is TGTGCCAGCAGCCGAGACAGGGGAATCTTAAACACTGAAGCTTTCTTT. The encoded protein is CASSRDRGILNTEAFF.

The chain carries TRBV7-9 and TRBJ1-5; 8 nucleotides agree with TRBD1. The V gene end was trimmed by 2 bases and the J gene end by 4 bases; junction bases not matched to a gene: 4. There are 15 residues in the CDR3. The germline gives CDR1 SEHNR, CDR2 FQNEAQ (reference sequence). The CDR3 DNA sequence: TGTGCCAGCAGCTTAATACAGGGGGGGAATCAGCCCCAGCATTTT. Protein: CASSLIQGGNQPQHF.

This clone occurred a few times. The V and J genes are TRBV28 and TRBJ2-1; D remains unclear. The germline CDR1 and CDR2 sequences are MDHEN and SYDVKM. V lost 7 bases and J lost 4, with 14 bases in between. The CDR3 is made up of 14 amino acids. This chain's CDR3 is CASTPGETYNEQFF. The CDR3, as DNA: TGTGCCAGCACCCCCGGAGAGACTTACAATGAGCAGTTCTTC.

This clone was observed a handful of times. The chain is built from TRBV5-6 and TRBJ2-3, with a possible D match to TRBD2 (6 bases). The V gene lost 0 bases and the J gene lost 0 bases, with 11 bases spanning the gap. The V gene's germline CDR1 is SGHDT and CDR2 YYEEEE. The CDR3 is made up of 16 amino acids. CDR3 loop: CASSLAGGTSTDTQYF. The CDR3 DNA follows: TGTGCCAGCAGCTTGGCTGGCGGGACTAGCACAGATACGCAGTATTTT. Using reference TRBV5-6 and TRBJ2-3 for the parts outside the CDR3, the full variable domain is DAGVTQSPTHLIKTRGQQVTLRCSPKSGHDTVSWYQQALGQGPQFIFQYYEEEERQRGNFPDRFSGHQFPNYSSELNVNALLLGDSALYLCASSLAGGTSTDTQYFGPGTRLTVL.

The chain has TRBV9 and TRBJ1-6; possibly TRBD1 for D (5 bases). CDR1 and CDR2 from the germline V gene are SGDLS and YYNGEE. The CDR3 runs to 14 residues. Between the trimmed V and J ends, which lost 4 bases and 9 bases, there was a span of 14 bases. This CDR3 reads CASSLRDGGSPLHF. In DNA, the CDR3 is TGTGCCAGCAGCCTCCGGGACGGGGGTTCACCCCTCCACTTT.

J is TRBJ2-3 and V is TRBV28; 9 nucleotides align to TRBD1. V was pared by 6 bases and J by 2 bases, with 12 bases of the junction left unmatched. Germline V lookup: CDR1 MDHEN, CDR2 SYDVKM. This CDR3 has 17 residues. CDR3 sequence (DNA): TGTGCCAGCAGCCCCCTACTGGACAGGGGTAACACAGATACGCAGTATTTT. Protein: CASSPLLDRGNTDTQYF.

The sample holds a few counts of this clone. V is TRBV27 and J is TRBJ2-3; weak D call: TRBD2 (5 bases). V was pared by 2 bases and J by 0 bases, with 9 bases between. This CDR3 contains 15 residues. Germline V gene sequence: CDR1 MNHEY, CDR2 SMNVEV (reference sequence). For the CDR3, the DNA is TGTGCCAGCAGTTTACTGCGGACTAGCACAGATACGCAGTATTTT. This encodes CASSLLRTSTDTQYF.

The genes are TRBV29-1 and TRBJ1-1, with 9 bases identical to TRBD1. After removal of 7 bases from V and 2 bases from J, the junction contained 5 bases not matched to a gene. The CDR3 has 13 amino acids. From germline, CDR1 is SQVTM and CDR2 ANQGSEA. This CDR3 is CSARTGANTEAFF. As DNA, the CDR3 is TGCAGCGCTCGGACAGGGGCTAACACTGAAGCTTTCTTT.

The V and J genes are TRBV7-8 and TRBJ1-4; D is possibly TRBD1 (5 bases). Germline CDR1 and CDR2: SGHVS and FQNEAQ. With 1 base removed from V and 4 bases from J, the gap between germline ends came to 10 bases. This CDR3 spans 15 amino acids. CDR3 bases: TGTGCCAGCAGCTTAGTAGGCAGGGTTAATGAAAAACTGTTTTTT. Translating it yields CASSLVGRVNEKLFF.

This chain uses TRBV27 with TRBJ1-5; D unclear. The germline CDR1 and CDR2 sequences are MNHEY and SMNVEV (reference sequence). This CDR3 contains 14 residues. The V and J ends lost 8 bases and 6 bases respectively, with 17 bases between them. The CDR3 DNA is TGTGCCAGCTCCTTGGGAGGGCCGGGTCAGCCCCAGCATTTT. Translated, it gives CASSLGGPGQPQHF.

The chain has TRBV5-8 and TRBJ2-1, with no clear D. The CDR3 sequence is 11 residues long. In germline, CDR1 is SGHTS, CDR2 YDEGEE. V was shortened by 0 bases and J by 10 bases, with 5 bases between the two germline ends. CDR3 sequence: CASSLAGEQFF. The CDR3 DNA reads TGTGCCAGCAGCTTGGCCGGGGAGCAGTTCTTC.

The CDR3 DNA is TGCGCCAGCAGCCAAGATCTCGGGACAGTTGCAACTAATGAAAAACTGTTTTTT. It codes for CASSQDLGTVATNEKLFF. The rearrangement uses TRBV4-1 and TRBJ1-4; TRBD1 matches 7 bases. The CDR3 length is 18 residues. Per germline, CDR1 MGHRA and CDR2 YSYEKL. V trimming: 0 bases; J trimming: 0 bases; junction bases outside the gene matches: 7.

This chain links TRBV9 with TRBJ2-3; TRBD1 agrees at 12 bases. Germline CDR1 and CDR2: SGDLS and YYNGEE. Germline trimming cut 0 bases from V and 6 bases from J; bases unmatched to any gene: 17. The CDR3 is made up of 20 amino acids. The chain's CDR3 is CASSVGGGQGALPRRDTQYF. As DNA, the CDR3 is TGTGCCAGCAGCGTAGGGGGGGGACAGGGGGCCCTGCCCCGCCGGGATACGCAGTATTTT.

The sample holds a few counts of this clone. The chain recombines TRBV5-6 with TRBJ1-5; D may be TRBD1 (5 bases). Germline V gives CDR1 SGHDT, CDR2 YYEEEE. Deletions cut 5 bases from V and 5 bases from J, with 8 bases between. CDR3 length equals 12 residues. As DNA, the CDR3 is TGTGCCAGCAGTCAACAGGATCAGCCCCAGCATTTT. Translated, it gives CASSQQDQPQHF.

The CDR3 nucleotides read TGTGCCAGCAGCTCATTGGGGCAGCCCGGTCAGGACCAGTACTTC. Translation: CASSSLGQPGQDQYF. The rearrangement uses TRBV27 and TRBJ2-5, with D perhaps TRBD1 (5 bases). The CDR3 spans 15 residues. V dropped 6 bases and J dropped 10 bases, with 24 bases sitting between them. The germline V gene has CDR1 MNHEY and CDR2 SMNVEV (reference sequence).